This T cell receptor beta chain stems from a study of shared clonotypes between healthy human individuals (dated by TCRdb to between 2020 and 2021). A note on the overall study: Three men and two women, aged 18 to 49 years, made up the cohort. Leukapheresis yielded between about 0.9 and 10 billion PBMCs per donor. For each donor, CD4 naive and CD4 memory were each run on three plates, CD8 naive on two plates, and CD8 memory on one plate. The study deeply sequenced blood TCR repertoires of five healthy adults to estimate repertoire size and the extent of clonotype sharing between individuals. To increase sequencing depth and limit assay-specific biases, TCR repertoire library preparation and sequencing were carried out by different laboratories using diverse techniques.

Study-wide findings and limitations: When a few donors were compared, the shared fraction of clonotypes was 5% to 6.5% for naive CD4, roughly 3.4% for naive CD8, roughly 2.5% for memory CD4, and approximately 0.4% for memory CD8. Because the study included only a small number of donors, the genetic and exposure-history diversity represented was limited. Larger estimated clonotype richness was generally found for naive subsets than for memory subsets. Only blood was sampled, and tissue TCR repertoires likely differ from those in blood. Compared with non-shared clonotypes, clonotypes shared by all four sorted-subset donors had higher generation probabilities. Rarefaction of sorted-subset datasets indicated incomplete sequencing despite the large sequencing depth. Pairwise subsampling indicated that sequencing depth was expected to affect the degree of clonotype sharing among donors.

A note on this clone: No antigen is known for it. No clone much larger than this one lies a single base away; base qualities are absent. Other nucleotide sequences in the sample specify the same CDR3.

TCR CDR3 regions were amplified from genomic DNA by multiplex PCR using the deep immunoSEQ assay. Genomic DNA extracted from each cell subset was distributed evenly over all wells of several immunoSEQ 96-well plates, and each plate served as one replicate. For sorted subsets, 200 ng of genomic DNA, equivalent to roughly 33,000 T cell genomes, went into each replicate PCR. The purified libraries were quantified using a Qubit 3.0 fluorometer, sized with a Bioanalyzer 2100, and then quantified again using the KAPA Library Quantification kit. Every immunoSEQ 96-well plate was sequenced on a separate single-read 150-cycle Illumina NextSeq 550 flow cell. The paper's processing steps were these. Because only junctional sequences without quality scores were contained in the immunoSEQ output, filtering matching that applied to full-length reads could not be performed. Sequences were annotated with PyIR, a Python wrapper for IgBLAST v1.9, and V/J genes and CDR3 were assigned using IMGT germline references. Reads were removed for weak V/J assignments (E-value above 1e-6), missing CDR3, stop codons, out-of-frame junctions, or ambiguous translated residues. V3J clonotypes were defined as sequences sharing an identical inferred V gene, J gene, and CDR3 amino acid sequence. Percentage overlap between repertoires was calculated by dividing the number of shared unique clonotypes by the size of the smaller repertoire. Richness of each repertoire was evaluated using RTK rarefaction, the Chao1 estimator, and Recon v2.1 estimates of unobserved clonotypes. Generation probabilities for all TCRbeta clonotypes obtained by the gDNA method from four donors were computed using OLGA. The table comes from immuneACCESS by way of TCRdb, which keeps in-frame sequences with V and J called. Part of the clones is missing from these tables; in studies checked, under half for an unresolved V gene and the rest for unknown reasons. V and J calls and clone size are given by that table; D and trimming were obtained from the DNA. The sample has about 2.1 million clones on record, over 85% of them singletons. The ten largest clones capture 1.5% to 2% of the sample.

CD8 naive samples were CD45RO-negative cells positively selected for CCR7, giving a CD45RA+CCR7+ population that excluded TemRA cells. Donors were healthy HIV-negative adults with no recently reported acute infections or vaccinations. All donors were Caucasian adults living in Nashville, Tennessee, USA. Blood was obtained by leukapheresis, after which PBMCs were separated by Ficoll-Histopaque density gradient centrifugation and cryopreserved in liquid nitrogen vapor phase. Analytical flow cytometry was used to check the purity and quantity of every magnetically sorted T cell population. Genomic DNA was isolated from every sorted fraction and measured by UV absorbance on a Nanodrop 2000c. The CDR3 measures 13 amino acids from cysteine to phenylalanine. Of all the DNA, just the CDR3 is kept, 39 bases in frame from base 1. V is shortened by 3 bases, J by 8 bases, and the region joining them spans 13 bases. The germline V gene (reference sequence) specifies MNHEY as CDR1 and SMNVEV as CDR2.

In this chain, TRBV27 is recombined with TRBJ1-1, with the D gene call left open. The source of this sequence is a man between 18 and 35 years old in good health. Some clones in this sample may be carry-over from other donors' samples. The sequenced material came from naive CD8+ T cells from PBMCs. What the cell subset or site label conveys for this sample: CD45RA+CCR7+. The CDR3 protein: CASSFRGLTEAFF. The nucleotide sequence is TGTGCCAGCAGTTTTCGGGGTCTCACCGAAGCTTTCTTT.